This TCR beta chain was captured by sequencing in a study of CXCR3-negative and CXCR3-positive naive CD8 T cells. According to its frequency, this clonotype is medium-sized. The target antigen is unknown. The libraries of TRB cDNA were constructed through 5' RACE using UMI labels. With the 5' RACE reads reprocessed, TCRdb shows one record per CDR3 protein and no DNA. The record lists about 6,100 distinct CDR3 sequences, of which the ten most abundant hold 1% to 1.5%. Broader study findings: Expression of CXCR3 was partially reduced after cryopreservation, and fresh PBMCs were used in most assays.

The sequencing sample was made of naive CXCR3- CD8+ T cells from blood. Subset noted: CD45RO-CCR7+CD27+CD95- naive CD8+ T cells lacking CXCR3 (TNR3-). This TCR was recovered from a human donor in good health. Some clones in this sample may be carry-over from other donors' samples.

CDR3 sequence: CASSLVSTDTQYF. The gene calls are TRBV14 and TRBJ2-3. CDR3 length equals 13 residues. Germline CDR1 reads SGHDN; CDR2 reads FVKESK. Combining the CDR3 with reference TRBV14 and TRBJ2-3 gives the whole variable domain EAGVTQFPSHSVIEKGQTVTLRCDPISGHDNLYWYRRVMGKEIKFLLHFVKESKQDESGMPNNRFLAERTGGTYSTLKVQPAELEDSGVYFCASSLVSTDTQYFGPGTRLTVL.